One T cell receptor (beta chain) is described in this entry. This entry is derived from a study of control samples from healthy donors and cancer patients. TCRdb keeps only in-frame clones here, not all; method: immunoSEQ multiplex PCR. The table shows more than 60,000 clones, with roughly 89% occurring only once. The germline CDR1 and CDR2 sequences are MRHNA and SNTAGT. V dropped 3 bases and J dropped 3; count of bases not matched to a gene: 4. The CDR3 covers 16 residues. V and J are TRBV6-4 and TRBJ2-3; TRBD2 matches 12 bases. Sequenced input: PBMCs. The source of this sequence is a woman aged 50 to 60 with colorectal cancer. CDR3 nucleotides: TGTGCCAGCAGTGAGGCTAGCGGGGGGGCGACAGATACGCAGTATTTT. This translates into CASSEASGGATDTQYF.